Sequencing of this T cell receptor beta chain was carried out in a study of CD4+ T cells in melanoma. Only in-frame clones appear in the TCRdb table, and some are missing; sequencing was by immunoSEQ multiplex PCR. The table shows some 14,000 clones, with roughly 66% occurring only once. The TCR originated in a human donor with melanoma. The source material was cells from a culture (not recorded whether cultured in vitro).

As DNA, the CDR3 is TGTGCCAGCAGCTTGTACGGGGGGATATACCAAGAGACCCAGTACTTC. Translating it yields CASSLYGGIYQETQYF. This chain uses TRBV7-6 with TRBJ2-5; 7 bases fit TRBD2. Germline V gives CDR1 SGHVS, CDR2 FNYEAQ. The CDR3 spans 16 residues. The V and J ends lost 3 bases and 0 bases, in that order; junction bases with no gene match: 7.